This is a list of T cell receptor beta chains from one sample in a study of shared clonotypes between healthy human individuals. TCRdb's table, derived via immunoSEQ multiplex PCR, lists solely in-frame clones and lacks some. Of 1.4 million or so clones in the sample, just under 99% were seen once. Sequencing input: naive CD4+ T cells sorted from blood. These receptors were collected from a man aged 30-40 years in good health. Each CDR3 is given with its conserved first and last residue.

v_gene: TRBV5-4; CDR3aa: CASSLGLASEQYF
v_gene: TRBV19; CDR3aa: CATSIPGYYNEQFF
v_gene: TRBV11-2; CDR3aa: CASSFISGNSGNTIYF
v_gene: TRBV11-2; CDR3aa: CASSSASGMTDTQYF
v_gene: TRBV5-4; CDR3aa: CASSFNAVGYTF
v_gene: TRBV25-1; CDR3aa: CASSRDYGQETQYF
v_gene: TRBV19; CDR3aa: CASSPPSSGPWNLEEEQYF
v_gene: TRBV6-5; CDR3aa: CASSSRTGNTEAFF
v_gene: TRBV30; CDR3aa: CACAETATNEKLFF
v_gene: TRBV7-8; CDR3aa: CASSLSGAGTNEKLFF
v_gene: TRBV18; CDR3aa: CASSGRTSGSSYEQYF
v_gene: TRBV7-9; CDR3aa: CASSLAGVERGEQFF
v_gene: TRBV28; CDR3aa: CASSPPRGVDTEAFF
v_gene: TRBV10-3; CDR3aa: CAISESPGLANEQFF
v_gene: TRBV4-3; CDR3aa: CASSQGLVDYEQYF
v_gene: TRBV4-3; CDR3aa: CASSQGSGGKETQYF
v_gene: TRBV10-2; CDR3aa: CASSEGLYTQYF
v_gene: TRBV2; CDR3aa: CASRARVRGGHEQFF
v_gene: TRBV5-6; CDR3aa: CASSFKVRVSYEQYF
v_gene: TRBV6-5; CDR3aa: CASSYFAGAYEQYF
v_gene: TRBV27; CDR3aa: CASSLRGTGGYNEQFF
v_gene: TRBV7-7; CDR3aa: CASSLVRQGRYGYTF
v_gene: TRBV18; CDR3aa: CASSPPSGGGYEQYF
v_gene: TRBV28; CDR3aa: CASSLLIGPGSSGELFF
v_gene: TRBV5-4; CDR3aa: CASSPGTGSNYGYTF
v_gene: TRBV14; CDR3aa: CASSQVIYSSYNEQFF
v_gene: TRBV28; CDR3aa: CASRTGGQKNIQYF
v_gene: TRBV5-1; CDR3aa: CATQLLAGHTGELFF
v_gene: TRBV11-2; CDR3aa: CASSLVWGPYEQYF
v_gene: TRBV28; CDR3aa: CASRAGMTNEKLFF
v_gene: TRBV28; CDR3aa: CASSLSATSFYEQYF
v_gene: TRBV6-5; CDR3aa: CASSYSLLRQKETQYF
v_gene: TRBV4-3; CDR3aa: CASSQGQGSSYNEQFF
v_gene: TRBV7-8; CDR3aa: CASSFAGDSNQPQHF
v_gene: TRBV4-1; CDR3aa: CASATGTGADTQYF
v_gene: TRBV5-1; CDR3aa: CASSWDVVTEAFF
v_gene: TRBV27; CDR3aa: CASSSSRGNSAFF
v_gene: TRBV10-3; CDR3aa: CAISEASFGYTF
v_gene: TRBV5-4; CDR3aa: CASSFRSYNEQFF
v_gene: TRBV7-6; CDR3aa: CASSLGGQIYTGELFF
v_gene: TRBV7-9; CDR3aa: CAGKLAEATGELFF
v_gene: TRBV5-4; CDR3aa: CASRQGPEVGNTIYF
v_gene: TRBV5-1; CDR3aa: CASSLGGSSSYNEQFF
v_gene: TRBV9; CDR3aa: CASSVVQTYGYTF
v_gene: TRBV5-1; CDR3aa: CASSLGLADYNEQFF
v_gene: TRBV13; CDR3aa: CASSLRSWAGDNEQFF
v_gene: TRBV4-1; CDR3aa: CASSQGESGPWETQYF
v_gene: TRBV6-1; CDR3aa: CASSPPATGSTIYF
v_gene: TRBV5-1; CDR3aa: CASSPGQDYEQYF
v_gene: TRBV9; CDR3aa: CASSLYNEQFF
v_gene: TRBV7-8; CDR3aa: CASRPRDRGAYEQYF
v_gene: TRBV5-4; CDR3aa: CASSEGLRIGTDTQYF
v_gene: TRBV25-1; CDR3aa: CASSDMSWKAGSEQYF
v_gene: TRBV7-8; CDR3aa: CASSLYTELDGNEQFF
v_gene: TRBV5-1; CDR3aa: CASSLVPTGGTYNEQFF
v_gene: TRBV29-1; CDR3aa: CSVLAGAPGEQYF